This T cell receptor (beta chain) was documented in a study of cytomegalovirus exposure and HLA in healthy donors. Produced via immunoSEQ multiplex PCR; TCRdb's table is partial and in-frame only. The profile covers roughly 60,000 clones, with about 90% appearing a single time and 1.3% taken by the ten largest. Points on this clone: Its specificity is unknown.

Whole-study results and caveats: Cytomegalovirus status, reportedly, was diagnosed with high specificity and sensitivity by the classifier. First-cohort TCR clusters tended to co-occur in the approximately 130 validation repertoires, a later analysis found.

This CDR3 has 13 residues. Germline CDR1 is MGHRA and CDR2 is YSYEKL. With 8 bases removed from V and 5 bases from J, the gap between germline ends came to 12 bases. Sequenced material: PBMCs. The chain joins TRBV4-1 to TRBJ1-4, with D perhaps matching TRBD1 (5 bases). This clonotype originated in a woman aged 18-29 years in good health and CMV-seronegative. CDR3 coding DNA: TGCGCCAGCGAATCGGCAGGGAATGAAAAACTGTTTTTT. It is translated as CASESAGNEKLFF.